These 21 T cell receptor beta chains originate from one sample sequenced in a study of T cell responses to AZD1222 COVID-19 vaccine. TCRdb's copy holds only in-frame clones and misses some; the assay was immunoSEQ multiplex PCR. The sample holds some 130,000 clones; 90% to 95% are singletons and the top ten take roughly 3.7%. The sample in question was peripheral blood, obtained on day 0 of AZD1222 vaccination. The source is an adult in good health.

This chain links TRBV3-1 (or the pseudogene TRBV3-2) with TRBJ2-3; TRBD2 matches 14 bases. Per the germline V gene, CDR1 is LGHDT and CDR2 is YNNKEL (reference sequence). The CDR3 extends over 17 amino acids. V dropped 0 bases and J dropped 9; count of bases not matched to a gene: 8. CDR3 amino acids: CASSQDGLGLAGDTQYF. The CDR3 coding sequence is TGTGCCAGCAGCCAAGACGGGTTGGGACTAGCGGGAGACACGCAGTATTTT.

This chain uses TRBV12-5 with TRBJ2-1; 8 bases match TRBD2. The CDR3 totals 14 residues. Germline CDR1 is LGHNT and CDR2 is FRNRAP. V gave up 3 bases and J gave up 4 bases; unmatched junction bases: 2. DNA of the CDR3: TGTGCTAGTGGTTTAGGCGGGGGGTACAATGAGCAGTTCTTC. Protein: CASGLGGGYNEQFF. The full variable domain, rest sourced from reference TRBV12-5 and TRBJ2-1, is DARVTQTPRHKVTEMGQEVTMRCQPILGHNTVFWYRQTMMQGLELLAYFRNRAPLDDSGMPKDRFSAEMPDATLATLKIQPSEPRDSAVYFCASGLGGGYNEQFFGPGTRLTVL.

V gene TRBV5-6 combines with J gene TRBJ2-2, with D possibly being TRBD2 (6 bases). This CDR3 spans 14 amino acids. V lost 4 bases and J lost 6, with 13 bases in between. Per the germline V gene, CDR1 is SGHDT and CDR2 is YYEEEE. Written as DNA, the CDR3 is TGTGCCAGCAGCCCCGCCCGGAGGGCCGGGGAGCTGTTTTTT. It codes for CASSPARRAGELFF.

Remarks on this clone: Sequence at one end of the junction differs from germline and may be a read error. This CDR3 reads CASRDRPTHTQYF. Here the CDR3 DNA reads TGTGCCAGCAGGGACAGGCCCACACATACGCAGTATTTT. This chain connects TRBV6-5 to TRBJ2-3; 7 nucleotides match TRBD1. The CDR3 has 13 amino acids. CDR1 is MNHEY, CDR2 SVGAGI, per germline.

The rearrangement joins TRBV7-6 to TRBJ2-3; D gene unclear. Trimming cost V 0 bases and J 0 bases, with 13 bases left between them. The CDR3 is 17 amino acids. Germline V gene sequence: CDR1 SGHVS, CDR2 FNYEAQ. The CDR3 region is CASSLALSRLSTDTQYF. The CDR3 DNA follows: TGTGCCAGCAGCTTAGCGCTCAGCAGGCTTAGCACAGATACGCAGTATTTT.

Worth noting for this clone: The sample carries other DNA sequences with the same CDR3. The rearrangement links TRBV6-5 to TRBJ2-7, with D tentatively TRBD1 or TRBD2 (5 bases each). V shed 0 bases and J shed 6 bases, with 9 bases lying between them. CDR1 is MNHEY and CDR2 is SVGAGI in the germline V gene. This CDR3 contains 13 residues. The DNA of the CDR3 is TGTGCCAGCAGTTACTCGAGGGGATCCGAGCAGTACTTC. This codes for CASSYSRGSEQYF.

This chain uses TRBV25-1 with TRBJ1-6, with TRBD1 matching over 7 bases. CDR3 length: 14 amino acids. CDR1 is MGHDK and CDR2 is SYGVNS in the germline V gene. The J segment lost 7 bases and the V segment lost 8 bases, leaving 8 bases of the junction unmatched. CDR3 sequence (DNA): TGTGCCAGCGGAGCCGGGACAGAGAATTCACCCCTCCACTTT. Its translation is CASGAGTENSPLHF.

V usage is TRBV6-5 and J usage is TRBJ2-7, with 8 bases aligning to TRBD1. Trimming removed 5 bases from V and 9 bases from J; junction bases left unmatched: 15. CDR1 is MNHEY and CDR2 is SVGAGI in the germline V gene. The length of the CDR3 is 15 residues. The CDR3 spells CASSTSGGIPTTQYF. CDR3 DNA sequence: TGTGCCAGCAGTACATCAGGGGGCATACCTACGACGCAGTACTTC.

The chain uses TRBV28 and TRBJ2-2; the D gene is possibly TRBD2 (7 bases). Per the germline V gene, CDR1 is MDHEN and CDR2 is SYDVKM. Trimming left V 8 bases short and J 0 bases short, with 28 bases between. This CDR3 is 20 amino acids long. The CDR3 DNA is TGTGCCAGCCTCATCCGAGGGGGGGTCAGTTTGTCGGCGAACACCGGGGAGCTGTTTTTT. Translated, it gives CASLIRGGVSLSANTGELFF.

The gene calls are TRBV5-1 and TRBJ2-1; TRBD2 matches 8 bases. CDR3 size: 12 residues. Germline lookup yields CDR1 SGHRS and CDR2 YFSETQ. V was pared by 2 bases and J by 8 bases, with 0 bases of the junction left unmatched. The CDR3, as DNA: TGCGCCAGCAGCTTTAGCGGGGATGAGCAGTTCTTC. It yields the protein CASSFSGDEQFF.

This clone was found a few times. The chain is built from TRBV18 and TRBJ2-7; D is unresolved. Germline CDR1 and CDR2: KGHSH and LQKENI. CDR3 length equals 14 residues. The V end was cut by 3 bases, the J end by 2 bases, with 11 bases between. CDR3 loop: CASSPETVPYEQYF. CDR3 DNA: TGTGCCAGCTCACCGGAAACAGTTCCCTACGAGCAGTACTTC. The variable domain in full, with the rest retrieved from reference TRBV18 and TRBJ2-7, is NAGVMQNPRHLVRRRGQEARLRCSPMKGHSHVYWYRQLPEEGLKFMVYLQKENIIDESGMPKERFSAEFPKEGPSILRIQQVVRGDSAAYFCASSPETVPYEQYFGPGTRLTVT.

CDR3 nucleotides: TGTGCTAGTGGTACAGGAGTTGCGAGCTACACCTTC. It is translated as CASGTGVASYTF. The genes are TRBV12-5 and TRBJ1-2; maybe TRBD1 (5 bases). V gave up 5 bases and J gave up 9 bases, with 13 bases separating them. This CDR3 contains 12 residues. CDR1 and CDR2 from the germline V gene are LGHNT and FRNRAP.

This chain links TRBV5-6 with TRBJ2-3, with D unclear. V was pared by 4 bases and J by 6 bases, with 12 bases between. The CDR3 is made up of 13 amino acids. Looked up from germline, CDR1 is SGHDT and CDR2 is YYEEEE. The CDR3 coding sequence is TGTGCCAGCAGCGTAGGTGCCCGGGATACGCAGTATTTT. Encoded protein: CASSVGARDTQYF.

The rearrangement uses TRBV5-1 and TRBJ1-6, with D possibly TRBD1 on 5 matching bases. Germline CDR1 SGHRS, CDR2 YFSETQ. The V gene lost 1 base and the J gene lost 8 bases, with 13 bases spanning the gap. The length of the CDR3 is 15 residues. CDR3 protein: CASSLIQGRDSPLHF. In nucleotides, the CDR3 is TGCGCCAGCAGCTTGATTCAGGGAAGGGATTCACCCCTCCACTTT.

The V and J genes are TRBV28 and TRBJ1-2; 11 bases line up with TRBD1. This CDR3 is built from 15 residues. With V trimmed by 6 bases and J by 4 bases, 7 bases remained unmatched. CDR1 is MDHEN, CDR2 SYDVKM, per germline. The CDR3 bases are TGTGCCAGCAGGGACAGGGGGCGGGGCGTCTATGGCTACACCTTC. Amino acids: CASRDRGRGVYGYTF.

This CDR3 reads CASRGGSTEKLFF. CDR3 nucleotide sequence: TGTGCCAGCAGGGGAGGTAGTACGGAAAAACTGTTTTTT. The chain employs TRBV7-2 and TRBJ1-4; D gene unclear. Trimming stripped 6 bases from V and 8 bases from J, with 13 bases between. Germline loops: CDR1 SGHTA, CDR2 FQGNSA. The CDR3 runs 13 residues.

The V gene is TRBV4-3, the J gene TRBJ2-7; 8 bases agree with TRBD1. The CDR3 has 14 residues. The V and J ends lost 3 bases and 3 bases, in that order; junction bases with no gene match: 4. Looked up from germline, CDR1 is LGHNA and CDR2 is YSLEER. The CDR3 DNA reads as TGCGCCAGCAGCCATAGGACAGGGAGCTACGAGCAGTACTTC. Translating gives CASSHRTGSYEQYF.

This chain links TRBV19 with TRBJ2-1, with D perhaps matching TRBD1 (5 bases). Trimming pared 5 bases from V and 8 bases from J, leaving 16 bases between. The CDR3 is made up of 14 amino acids. CDR1 is LNHDA and CDR2 is SQIVND in the germline V gene (reference sequence). The CDR3: CASSALPSRDEQFF. The CDR3 DNA sequence: TGTGCCAGTAGTGCCCTCCCCAGCAGGGATGAGCAGTTCTTC.

J is TRBJ2-5 and V is TRBV6-2 or TRBV6-3, with D hard to call. Trimming pared 5 bases from V and 5 bases from J, leaving 9 bases between. CDR3 length equals 12 residues. Per germline, CDR1 MNHEY and CDR2 SVGEGT. CDR3 sequence: CASSDPPETQYF. The DNA for the CDR3 is TGTGCCAGCAGTGACCCCCCGGAGACCCAGTACTTC.

The chain couples TRBV19 to TRBJ1-2; D is unclear. From germline, CDR1 is LNHDA and CDR2 SQIVND (reference sequence). The V end lost 3 bases, the J end lost 3 bases, and 14 bases lay between the germline ends. The CDR3 totals 15 residues. The CDR3 coding sequence is TGTGCCAGTAGTATCAGAGGAGGGTACGACTATGGCTACACCTTC. Residues: CASSIRGGYDYGYTF.

The chain couples TRBV19 to TRBJ1-5; D uncertain. V lost 5 bases, J lost 5 bases, and 10 bases lay in between. The CDR3 is 13 amino acids. CDR1 and CDR2 (germline): LNHDA, SQIVND (reference sequence). For the CDR3, the DNA is TGTGCCAGTAGTGAAGACCGGGATCAGCCCCAGCATTTT. This sequence encodes CASSEDRDQPQHF.